This entry lists 22 T cell receptor beta chains sequenced from one sample in a study of T cell repertoires in cytomegalovirus infection. Each CDR3 protein is one row after TCRdb ran MiXCR on the reads. Of hundreds of thousands of distinct CDR3 sequences in the sample, around 9.1% were seen once. Sequencing was performed on PBMCs. The receptors come from a human donor in good health (CMV status not recorded). Some clones in this sample may be carry-over from other donors' samples.

This clonotype was counted ten times or more. The chain is built from TRBV19 and TRBJ1-1; D gene unclear. V was clipped by 1 base and J by 0 bases, with 6 bases between them. The CDR3 loop spans 14 amino acids. Germline V gives CDR1 LNHDA, CDR2 SQIVND (reference sequence). The CDR3 is CASSIVGLNTEAFF. The CDR3 DNA follows: TGTGCCAGTAGTATAGTTGGGTTGAACACTGAAGCTTTCTTT. Variable domain in full (rest from reference TRBV19 and TRBJ1-1): DGGITQSPKYLFRKEGQNVTLSCEQNLNHDAMYWYRQDPGQGLRLIYYSQIVNDFQKGDIAEGYSVSREKKESFPLTVTSAQKNPTAFYLCASSIVGLNTEAFFGQGTRLTVV.

This clonotype was observed a few times. V gene TRBV12-3 or TRBV12-4 combines with J gene TRBJ2-1; D perhaps matches TRBD2 (6 bases). This CDR3 contains 13 residues. Trimming removed 3 bases at V and 5 bases at J, with 8 bases between. CDR3 sequence reads: CASSLREHNEQFF. CDR3 bases: TGTGCCAGCAGTTTGCGGGAACACAATGAGCAGTTCTTC.

The rearrangement uses TRBV29-1 and TRBJ2-1; possible D gene TRBD2, 6 bases. Between the trimmed V and J ends, which lost 4 bases and 2 bases, there was a span of 18 bases. Germline V gene data show CDR1 as SQVTM and CDR2 as ANQGSEA. This CDR3 is 16 amino acids long. CDR3 region: CSVAKGIGGTYNEQFF. The CDR3 region has the DNA TGCAGCGTTGCTAAGGGAATAGGAGGGACCTACAATGAGCAGTTCTTC.

This clonotype occurred many times. V and J are TRBV12-3 or TRBV12-4 and TRBJ1-2; no firm D call. This CDR3 region has 13 residues. Trimming shortened V by 5 bases and J by 1 base, and 8 bases separated the two germline ends. CDR3 region: CASSPHLNYGYTF. The CDR3 DNA is TGTGCCAGCAGTCCACACCTTAACTATGGCTACACCTTC.

The table lists this clonotype with many counts. The rearrangement links TRBV12-3 or TRBV12-4 to TRBJ2-5; D remains unclear. V was shortened by 4 bases and J by 5 bases, with 17 bases between the two germline ends. The CDR3 runs to 15 residues. DNA for the CDR3: TGTGCCAGCAGTTCCTCTTTCGGAAGTGTTGAGACCCAGTACTTC. Translated: CASSSSFGSVETQYF.

This clonotype has ten or more counts. The J gene is TRBJ2-1, the V gene TRBV19, with D possibly TRBD1 on 6 matching bases. Germline CDR1 is LNHDA and CDR2 is SQIVND (reference sequence). Trimming left V 7 bases short and J 2 bases short, with 9 bases between. There are 13 residues in the CDR3. Written as DNA, the CDR3 is TGTGCCAGTACCCCAGGGGCCTACAATGAGCAGTTCTTC. Translated, it gives CASTPGAYNEQFF.

The genes are TRBV2 and TRBJ1-5; maybe TRBD1 (6 bases). V was shortened by 3 bases and J by 6 bases, with 15 bases between the two germline ends. Germline V CDR1 and CDR2: SNHLY, FYNNEI. The CDR3 has 15 amino acids. Here the CDR3 reads CASSEGGAGTQPQHF. CDR3 sequence (DNA): TGTGCCAGCAGTGAGGGGGGCGCGGGGACTCAGCCCCAGCATTTT.

This clonotype was observed a few times. V is TRBV12-3 or TRBV12-4 and J is TRBJ1-6; D might be TRBD1 (5 bases). CDR3 length: 15 amino acids. V lost 3 bases and J lost 9, with 15 bases in between. The CDR3 reads CASSLDTVRTSPLHF. In DNA, the CDR3 is TGTGCCAGCAGTTTGGACACCGTAAGGACTTCACCCCTCCACTTT.

This clonotype has only a few counts. The DNA for the CDR3 is TGTGCCAGCAGTCTGACATCAGACGTAACCCAGTACTTC. Protein sequence: CASSLTSDVTQYF. The chain recombines TRBV12-3 or TRBV12-4 with TRBJ2-5; D gene ambiguous. Trimming took 5 bases from V and 8 from J, leaving 15 bases between them. The CDR3 is 13 amino acids.

This clonotype has at least ten counts. The chain is built from TRBV7-8 and TRBJ2-3; D uncertain. Germline V gives CDR1 SGHVS, CDR2 FQNEAQ. This CDR3 spans 15 amino acids. The ends were cut back, 2 bases at V and 3 bases at J, with 12 bases in the middle. CDR3: CASSLSVGGTDTQYF. CDR3 DNA sequence: TGTGCCAGCAGCTTAAGTGTGGGTGGGACAGATACGCAGTATTTT.

In its sample, this clonotype was seen many times. The chain's CDR3 is CASSGTKDTQYF. CDR3 nucleotide sequence: TGTGCCAGTTCCGGGACAAAGGATACGCAGTATTTT. The rearrangement links TRBV18 to TRBJ2-3, with D possibly being TRBD1 (6 bases). V lost 9 bases to trimming and J lost 6 bases, with 13 bases between them. The CDR3 is 12 residues long. Germline assignment: CDR1 KGHSH and CDR2 LQKENI.

This clonotype was observed at least ten times. The V call is TRBV11-1, the J call TRBJ1-6, with 7 bases that match TRBD1. The CDR3 consists of 15 residues. With 6 bases clipped from V and 9 bases from J, the junction kept 11 bases outside the gene matches. Germline CDR1 is SGHAT and CDR2 is FQDESV (reference sequence). CDR3 DNA: TGTGCCAGCAGATACTCCGGGACAGTACCTTCACCCCTCCACTTT. It yields the protein CASRYSGTVPSPLHF.

This clonotype has ten or more counts. The CDR3: CASTGGLAGLSNTGELFF. In DNA, the CDR3 is TGTGCCAGCACCGGCGGACTAGCGGGGTTATCGAACACCGGGGAGCTGTTTTTT. The genes are TRBV6-2 or TRBV6-3 and TRBJ2-2; TRBD2 matches 12 bases. Germline CDR1 MNHEY, CDR2 SVGEGT. The CDR3 covers 18 residues. The V and J ends lost 7 bases and 0 bases, in that order; junction bases with no gene match: 9.

This clonotype has ten or more counts. The rearrangement joins TRBV6-5 to TRBJ2-3; 7 bases align to TRBD2. Trimming removed 2 bases from V and 6 bases from J; junction bases left unmatched: 23. The CDR3 extends over 20 amino acids. Per the germline V gene, CDR1 is MNHEY and CDR2 is SVGAGI. This CDR3 is CASSYGLVGGGAFNGDTQYF. CDR3 in DNA: TGTGCCAGCAGTTACGGTCTCGTCGGCGGGGGAGCCTTTAACGGGGATACGCAGTATTTT.

This clonotype has ten or more counts. The chain carries TRBV7-2 and TRBJ1-5, with a weak D call TRBD1 (6 bases). CDR1 and CDR2 (germline): SGHTA, FQGNSA. With 4 bases removed from V and 3 bases from J, the gap between germline ends came to 13 bases. This CDR3 contains 15 residues. The CDR3: CASSSSGQVNQPQHF. The CDR3 DNA is TGTGCCAGCAGCTCATCGGGACAAGTCAATCAGCCCCAGCATTTT.

The J gene is TRBJ1-1, the V gene TRBV18; TRBD1 is a possible D gene (6 bases). V was trimmed by 0 bases and J by 4 bases, leaving 21 bases between them. The CDR3 runs to 18 residues. Germline-derived CDR1 and CDR2 are KGHSH and LQKENI. CDR3: CASSPPSGGRIYVTEAFF. CDR3 bases: TGTGCCAGCTCACCACCCTCGGGGGGGCGAATCTATGTCACTGAAGCTTTCTTT.

This clonotype was seen ten or more times. The chain couples TRBV7-2 to TRBJ1-4; 7 bases align to TRBD1. Germline V gene lookup returns CDR1 SGHTA and CDR2 FQGNSA. The CDR3 covers 15 residues. Losses at the gene ends were 4 bases for V and 7 bases for J; bases not matched to a gene: 9. CDR3 loop: CASSYTRQGTEKLFF. The DNA of the CDR3 is TGTGCCAGCAGCTATACTCGACAGGGCACTGAAAAACTGTTTTTT.

The sample holds many counts of this clonotype. CDR3 sequence reads: CASSLGLARRDNEQFF. The CDR3, as DNA: TGTGCCAGCAGCTTAGGACTAGCTCGTAGGGACAATGAGCAGTTCTTC. V and J are TRBV7-2 and TRBJ2-1; 7 nucleotides line up with TRBD2. V lost 1 base and J lost 5; bases outside the gene matches: 8. The CDR3 is 16 amino acids. In germline, CDR1 is SGHTA, CDR2 FQGNSA.

This clonotype was counted a few times. The V and J genes are TRBV20-1 and TRBJ1-1; perhaps TRBD1 as D (6 bases). Germline-derived CDR1 and CDR2 are DFQATT and SNEGSKA (reference sequence). CDR3 length equals 12 residues. V lost 5 bases and J 3 bases, leaving 10 bases between the germline ends. CDR3 nucleotides: TGCAGTGCTTTACAGGGTTACACTGAAGCTTTCTTT. Translated, it gives CSALQGYTEAFF.

Ten or more counts support this clonotype. The CDR3 coding sequence is TGTGCCAGCAGCGGCCGGTTCCATGAGCAGTTCTTC. As protein: CASSGRFHEQFF. This chain uses TRBV5-4 with TRBJ2-1; no clear D. Germline lookup yields CDR1 SGHNT and CDR2 YYREEE (reference sequence). V gave up 4 bases and J gave up 8 bases, with 10 bases separating them. The CDR3 is 12 amino acids. Looking up the rest from reference TRBV5-4 and TRBJ2-1 gives the full variable domain: ETGVTQSPTHLIKTRGQQVTLRCSSQSGHNTVSWYQQALGQGPQFIFQYYREEENGRGNFPPRFSGLQFPNYSSELNVNALELDDSALYLCASSGRFHEQFFGPGTRLTVL.

This clonotype appeared a few times. This chain links TRBV12-5 with TRBJ1-1; D is unclear. CDR3 length: 13 amino acids. The V end lost 5 bases, the J end lost 7 bases, and 14 bases lay between the germline ends. CDR1 and CDR2 (germline): LGHNT, FRNRAP. The CDR3 reads CASGTQAGNEAFF. Written as DNA, the CDR3 is TGTGCTAGTGGTACCCAGGCGGGTAATGAAGCTTTCTTT. Complete variable domain (other parts from reference TRBV12-5 and TRBJ1-1): DARVTQTPRHKVTEMGQEVTMRCQPILGHNTVFWYRQTMMQGLELLAYFRNRAPLDDSGMPKDRFSAEMPDATLATLKIQPSEPRDSAVYFCASGTQAGNEAFFGQGTRLTVV.

This clonotype was counted a few times. V is TRBV29-1 and J is TRBJ2-5; 10 positions agree with TRBD1. Germline V gene sequence: CDR1 SQVTM, CDR2 ANQGSEA. The CDR3 spans 14 residues. V lost 5 bases and J lost 1; bases outside the gene matches: 4. This chain's CDR3 is CSVQRQGAQETQYF. CDR3 nucleotide sequence: TGCAGCGTTCAACGACAGGGGGCCCAAGAGACCCAGTACTTC.